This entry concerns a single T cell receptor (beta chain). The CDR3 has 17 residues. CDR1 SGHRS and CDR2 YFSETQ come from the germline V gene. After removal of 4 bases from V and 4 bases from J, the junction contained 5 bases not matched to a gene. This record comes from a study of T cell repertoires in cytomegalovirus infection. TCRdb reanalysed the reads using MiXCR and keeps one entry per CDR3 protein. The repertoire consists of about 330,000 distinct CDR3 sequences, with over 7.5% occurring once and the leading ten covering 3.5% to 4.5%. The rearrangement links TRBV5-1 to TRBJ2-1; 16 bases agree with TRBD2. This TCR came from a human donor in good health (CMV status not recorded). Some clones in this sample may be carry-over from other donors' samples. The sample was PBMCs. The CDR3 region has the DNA TGCGCCAGCAGCGGCGGGACTAGCGGGAGGGTTTACAATGAGCAGTTCTTC. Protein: CASSGGTSGRVYNEQFF. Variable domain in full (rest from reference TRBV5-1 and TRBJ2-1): KAGVTQTPRYLIKTRGQQVTLSCSPISGHRSVSWYQQTPGQGLQFLFEYFSETQRNKGNFPGRFSGRQFSNSRSEMNVSTLELGDSALYLCASSGGTSGRVYNEQFFGPGTRLTVL.